This T cell receptor (beta chain) appears in the sequencing data of a study of blood T cell repertoires in COVID-19. Using immunoSEQ multiplex PCR, the repertoire was profiled, and TCRdb retains in-frame clones only, with some absent. The sample contains about 180,000 clones, 80% to 90% of which appear only once. The CDR3 totals 16 residues. V dropped 5 bases and J dropped 6; count of bases not matched to a gene: 13. Germline-derived CDR1 and CDR2 are KGHSH and LQKENI. The rearrangement links TRBV18 to TRBJ2-1, with TRBD1 identical over 7 bases. What was sequenced was PBMCs or T cells enriched from blood (not recorded which). This clonotype was obtained from a man aged 50-59 years who had recovered from COVID-19. CDR3 region: CASSAAGHRGGNEQFF. The CDR3 region has the DNA TGTGCCAGCTCAGCGGCCGGTCACAGGGGTGGCAATGAGCAGTTCTTC.